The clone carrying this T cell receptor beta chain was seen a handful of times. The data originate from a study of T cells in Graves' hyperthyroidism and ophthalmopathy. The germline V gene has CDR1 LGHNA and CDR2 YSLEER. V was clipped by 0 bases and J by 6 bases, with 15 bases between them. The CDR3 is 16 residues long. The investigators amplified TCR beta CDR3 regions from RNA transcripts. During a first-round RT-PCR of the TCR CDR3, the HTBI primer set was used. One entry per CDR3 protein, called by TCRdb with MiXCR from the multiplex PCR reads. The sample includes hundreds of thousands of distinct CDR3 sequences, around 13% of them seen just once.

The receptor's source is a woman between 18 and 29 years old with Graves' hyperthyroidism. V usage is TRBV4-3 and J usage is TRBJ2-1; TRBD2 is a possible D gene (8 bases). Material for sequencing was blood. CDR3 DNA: TGCGCCAGCAGCCAAGACCCGGGAGGGACAGCCAATGAGCAGTTCTTC. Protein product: CASSQDPGGTANEQFF.